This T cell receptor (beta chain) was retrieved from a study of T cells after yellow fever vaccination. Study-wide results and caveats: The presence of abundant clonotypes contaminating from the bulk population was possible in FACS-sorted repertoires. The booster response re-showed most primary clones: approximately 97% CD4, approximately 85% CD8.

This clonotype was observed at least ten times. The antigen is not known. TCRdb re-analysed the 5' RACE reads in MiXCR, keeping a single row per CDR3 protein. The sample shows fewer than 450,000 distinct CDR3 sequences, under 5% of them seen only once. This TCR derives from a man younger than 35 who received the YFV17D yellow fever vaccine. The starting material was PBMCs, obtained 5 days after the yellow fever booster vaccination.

The CDR3 sequence is CASSLGTGGLDIQYF. Here the CDR3 DNA reads TGCGCCAGCAGCTTGGGCACAGGGGGCTTGGACATTCAGTACTTC. This chain connects TRBV5-1 to TRBJ2-4; 9 nucleotides align to TRBD1. CDR3 length: 15 residues. J lost 8 bases, V lost 0 bases, and 6 bases had no gene match. Germline values: CDR1 SGHRS, CDR2 YFSETQ.